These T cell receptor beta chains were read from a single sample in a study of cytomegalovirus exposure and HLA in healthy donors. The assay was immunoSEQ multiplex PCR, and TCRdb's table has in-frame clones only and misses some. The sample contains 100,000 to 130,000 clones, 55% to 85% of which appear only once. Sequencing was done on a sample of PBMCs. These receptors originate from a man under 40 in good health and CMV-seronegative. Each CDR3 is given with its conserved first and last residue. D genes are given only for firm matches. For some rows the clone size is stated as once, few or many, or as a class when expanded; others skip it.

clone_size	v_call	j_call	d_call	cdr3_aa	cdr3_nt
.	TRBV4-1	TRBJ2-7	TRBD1	CASSQVAGTGPYEQYF	TGCGCCAGCAGCCAAGTAGCCGGGACAGGGCCCTACGAGCAGTACTTC
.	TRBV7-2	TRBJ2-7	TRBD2	CASSLGGGSSYEQYF	TGTGCCAGCAGCTTAGGGGGGGGGAGCTCCTACGAGCAGTACTTC
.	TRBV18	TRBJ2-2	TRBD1	CASSPTGGANTGELFF	TGTGCCAGCTCGCCAACAGGGGGCGCGAACACCGGGGAGCTGTTTTTT
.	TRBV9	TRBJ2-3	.	CASGGRGLEADTQYF	TGTGCCAGCGGCGGCCGTGGTCTGGAGGCAGATACGCAGTATTTT
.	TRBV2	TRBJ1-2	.	CASSLGEGGYTF	TGTGCCAGCAGCCTAGGGGAGGGAGGCTACACCTTC
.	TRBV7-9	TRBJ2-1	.	CASERDNEQFF	TGTGCCAGCGAGAGGGACAATGAGCAGTTCTTC
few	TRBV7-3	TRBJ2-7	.	CASSQGGRLYEQYF	TGTGCCAGCAGTCAGGGGGGACGGCTCTACGAGCAGTACTTC
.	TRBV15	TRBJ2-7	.	CATSRDRIGADREQYF	TGTGCCACCAGCAGAGATCGGATAGGGGCGGATCGGGAGCAGTACTTC
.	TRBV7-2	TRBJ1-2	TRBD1	CASSSGQDSYGYTF	TGTGCCAGCAGCTCGGGACAGGACTCCTATGGCTACACCTTC
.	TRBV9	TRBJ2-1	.	CASSRTGSNLEQFF	TGTGCCAGCAGCCGGACTGGATCCAATTTAGAGCAGTTCTTC
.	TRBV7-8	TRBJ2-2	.	CASSSGELFF	TGTGCCAGCAGCTCTGGGGAGCTGTTTTTT
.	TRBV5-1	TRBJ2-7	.	CASSLGFTDEQYF	TGCGCCAGCAGCTTGGGTTTTACGGACGAGCAGTACTTC
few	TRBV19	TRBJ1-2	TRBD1	CASSFSTGGASNYGYTF	TGTGCCAGTAGTTTCTCGACAGGGGGGGCTTCTAACTATGGCTACACCTTC
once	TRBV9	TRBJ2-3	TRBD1	CASSVGQGALTDTQYF	TGTGCCAGCAGCGTAGGACAGGGGGCGCTGACAGATACGCAGTATTTT
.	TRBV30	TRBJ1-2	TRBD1	CAWIAGTATLRGYTF	TGTGCCTGGATTGCCGGGACAGCAACTCTGCGAGGCTACACCTTC
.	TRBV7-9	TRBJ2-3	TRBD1	CASRDRGVTDTQYF	TGTGCCAGCAGGGACAGGGGAGTCACAGATACGCAGTATTTT
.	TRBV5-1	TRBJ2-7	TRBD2	CASSEGTSGNPSYEQYF	TGCGCCAGCAGCGAAGGGACTAGCGGGAACCCCTCCTACGAGCAGTACTTC
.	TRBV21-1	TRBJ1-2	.	CASSKAQGPYIVYGYTF	TGTGCCAGCAGCAAAGCTCAGGGGCCCTATATCGTCTATGGCTACACCTTC
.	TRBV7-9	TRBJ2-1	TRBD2	CASSYRAGGPGEQFF	TGTGCCAGCAGCTACCGAGCGGGAGGGCCCGGTGAGCAGTTCTTC
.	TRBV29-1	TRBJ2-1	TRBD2	CSVAPTSPEQFF	TGCAGCGTTGCGCCGACTAGCCCTGAGCAGTTCTTC
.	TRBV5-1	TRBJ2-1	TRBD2	CASSFSLAGGFNEQFF	TGCGCCAGCAGCTTTTCCCTAGCGGGAGGTTTCAATGAGCAGTTCTTC
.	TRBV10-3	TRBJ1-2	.	CAITPQGRGGYTF	TGTGCCATCACCCCCCAGGGGAGAGGCGGCTACACCTTC
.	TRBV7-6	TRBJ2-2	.	CASSLTGLLDTGELFF	TGTGCCAGCAGCCTAACAGGGCTATTGGACACCGGGGAGCTGTTTTTT
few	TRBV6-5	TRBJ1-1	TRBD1	CASSQQGRDTEAFF	TGTGCCAGCAGCCAACAGGGGCGAGACACTGAAGCTTTCTTT
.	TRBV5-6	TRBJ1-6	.	CASSSTRNSPLHF	TGTGCCAGCAGCTCTACCCGTAATTCACCCCTCCACTTT
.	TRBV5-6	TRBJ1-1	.	CASSAGQNTEAFF	TGTGCCAGCAGCGCTGGACAAAACACTGAAGCTTTCTTT
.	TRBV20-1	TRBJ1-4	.	CSTRQEKLFF	TGCAGTACCCGACAGGAAAAACTGTTTTTT
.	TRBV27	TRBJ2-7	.	CASSPVGARGTYEQYF	TGTGCCAGCAGTCCTGTCGGCGCACGGGGAACCTACGAGCAGTACTTC
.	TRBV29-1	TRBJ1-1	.	CTTTVNTEAFF	TGCACCACGACAGTGAACACTGAAGCTTTCTTT
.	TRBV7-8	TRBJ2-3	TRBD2	CASSPARGRADTQYF	TGTGCCAGCAGCCCAGCACGCGGGAGGGCAGATACGCAGTATTTT
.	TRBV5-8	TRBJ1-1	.	CASSPPRPGTEAFF	TGTGCCAGCAGCCCCCCCCGTCCGGGGACTGAAGCTTTCTTT
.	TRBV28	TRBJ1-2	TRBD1	CASTSPGQGFIYGYTF	TGTGCCAGCACCTCTCCGGGACAGGGGTTTATCTATGGCTACACCTTC
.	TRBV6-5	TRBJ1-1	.	CASSQDTTEAFF	TGTGCCAGCAGTCAGGACACAACTGAAGCTTTCTTT
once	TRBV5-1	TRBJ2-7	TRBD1	CASTMGQGPYEQYF	TGCGCCAGCACAATGGGACAGGGACCCTACGAGCAGTACTTC
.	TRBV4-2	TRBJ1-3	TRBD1	CASSQGTANGNTIYF	TGTGCCAGCAGCCAGGGGACAGCGAATGGAAACACCATATATTTT
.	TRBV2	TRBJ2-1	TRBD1	CASSGDRGGNEQFF	TGTGCCAGCAGTGGTGACAGGGGCGGAAATGAGCAGTTCTTC
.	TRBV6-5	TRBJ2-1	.	CASSYLPEVNEQFF	TGTGCCAGCAGTTATCTGCCGGAGGTTAATGAGCAGTTCTTC
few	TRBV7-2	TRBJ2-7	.	CASSLAWTQSF	TGTGCCAGCAGCTTAGCGTGGACTCAGTCGTTC
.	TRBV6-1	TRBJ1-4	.	CASSAGSSNEKLFF	TGTGCCAGCAGCGCCGGGAGCAGTAATGAAAAACTGTTTTTT
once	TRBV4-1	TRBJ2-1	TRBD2	CASSQFSGRVNEQFF	TGCGCCAGCAGCCAATTTAGCGGGAGGGTGAATGAGCAGTTCTTC
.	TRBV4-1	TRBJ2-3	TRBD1	CASSQTVDRALPDTQYF	TGCGCCAGCAGCCAAACCGTGGACAGGGCTCTCCCAGATACGCAGTATTTT